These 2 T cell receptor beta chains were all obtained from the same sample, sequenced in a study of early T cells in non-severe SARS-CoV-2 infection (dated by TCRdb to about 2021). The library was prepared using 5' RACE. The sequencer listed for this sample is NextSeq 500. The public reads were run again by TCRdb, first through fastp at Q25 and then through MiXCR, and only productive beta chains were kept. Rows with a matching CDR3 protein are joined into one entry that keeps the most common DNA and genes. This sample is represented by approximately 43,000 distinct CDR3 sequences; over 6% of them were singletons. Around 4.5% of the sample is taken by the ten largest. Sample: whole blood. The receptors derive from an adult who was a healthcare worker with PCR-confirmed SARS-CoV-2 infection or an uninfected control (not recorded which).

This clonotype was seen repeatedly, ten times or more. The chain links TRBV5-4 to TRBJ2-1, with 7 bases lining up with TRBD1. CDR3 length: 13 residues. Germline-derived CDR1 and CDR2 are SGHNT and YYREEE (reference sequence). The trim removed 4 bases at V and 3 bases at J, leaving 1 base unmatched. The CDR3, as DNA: TGTGCCAGCAGCGGGGACAGCTACAATGAGCAGTTCTTC. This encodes CASSGDSYNEQFF. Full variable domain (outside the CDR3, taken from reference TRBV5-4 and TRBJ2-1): ETGVTQSPTHLIKTRGQQVTLRCSSQSGHNTVSWYQQALGQGPQFIFQYYREEENGRGNFPPRFSGLQFPNYSSELNVNALELDDSALYLCASSGDSYNEQFFGPGTRLTVL.

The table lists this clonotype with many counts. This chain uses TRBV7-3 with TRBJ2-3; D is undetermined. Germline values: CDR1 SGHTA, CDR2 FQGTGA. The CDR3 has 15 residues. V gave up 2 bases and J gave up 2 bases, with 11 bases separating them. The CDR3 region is CASSLGPSNTDTQYF. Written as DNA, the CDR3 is TGTGCCAGCAGCTTAGGTCCCTCCAACACAGATACGCAGTATTTT.